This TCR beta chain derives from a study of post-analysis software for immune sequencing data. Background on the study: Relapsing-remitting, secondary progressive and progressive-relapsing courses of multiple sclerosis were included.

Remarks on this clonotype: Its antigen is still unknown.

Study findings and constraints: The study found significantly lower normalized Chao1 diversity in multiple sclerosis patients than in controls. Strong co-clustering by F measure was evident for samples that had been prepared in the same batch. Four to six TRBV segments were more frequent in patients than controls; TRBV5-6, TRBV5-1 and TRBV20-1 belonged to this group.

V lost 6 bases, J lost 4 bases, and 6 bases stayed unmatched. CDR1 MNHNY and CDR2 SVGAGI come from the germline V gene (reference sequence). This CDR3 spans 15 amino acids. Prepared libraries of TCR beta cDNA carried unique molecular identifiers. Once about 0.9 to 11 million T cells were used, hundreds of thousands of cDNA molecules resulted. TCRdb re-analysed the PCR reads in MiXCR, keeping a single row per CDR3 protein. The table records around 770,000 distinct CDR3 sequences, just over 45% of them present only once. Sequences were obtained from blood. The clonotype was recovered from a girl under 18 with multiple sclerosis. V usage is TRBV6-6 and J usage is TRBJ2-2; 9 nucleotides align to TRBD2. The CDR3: CASRSGGLATGELFF. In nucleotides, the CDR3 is TGTGCCAGCAGGAGCGGGGGACTAGCCACCGGGGAGCTGTTTTTT.